Below are 27 T cell receptor beta chains sequenced from a single sample in a study of cytomegalovirus exposure and HLA in healthy donors. The primer mix had 60 Vbeta and 13 Jbeta primers. TCRdb's table, derived via immunoSEQ multiplex PCR, lists solely in-frame clones and lacks some. The sample includes over 100,000 clones, around 75% of them seen just once. The material sequenced was PBMCs. The receptors originated from a woman between 25 and 40 years old in good health and CMV-seronegative.

J is TRBJ2-7 and V is TRBV30; TRBD1 aligns across 7 bases. The CDR3 loop spans 14 amino acids. Germline CDR1 GTSNPN, CDR2 SVGIG (reference sequence). V lost 3 bases, J lost 4 bases, and 9 bases stayed unmatched. The CDR3: CAWSPGTAAYEQYF. As DNA, the CDR3 is TGTGCCTGGAGCCCCGGGACAGCAGCTTACGAGCAGTACTTC.

J is TRBJ1-2 and V is TRBV11-3; D remains ambiguous. V lost 3 bases and J lost 5, with 19 bases in between. Germline V gene sequence: CDR1 SGHNT, CDR2 YENEEA. The CDR3 is 16 amino acids. The CDR3 protein is CASSLGESKGGYGYTF. The CDR3 DNA follows: TGTGCCAGCAGCTTGGGAGAATCCAAAGGCGGATATGGCTACACCTTC.

The CDR3 sequence: CASSVDREAGYTF. As DNA, the CDR3 is TGCGCCAGCAGCGTCGACAGGGAGGCGGGCTACACCTTC. This chain joins TRBV5-1 and TRBJ1-2, with 7 bases identical to TRBD1. Per the germline V gene, CDR1 is SGHRS and CDR2 is YFSETQ. The CDR3 runs to 13 residues. V shed 4 bases, J shed 8 bases, and the junction held 8 bases outside the gene matches.

This chain joins TRBV6-6 and TRBJ1-2; D not certain. V was shortened by 0 bases and J by 3 bases, with 11 bases between the two germline ends. CDR1 is MNHNY, CDR2 SVGAGI, per germline (reference sequence). CDR3 length equals 15 residues. The CDR3 loop is CASSYSNRVDYGYTF. In DNA, the CDR3 is TGTGCCAGCAGTTACTCGAACCGGGTCGACTATGGCTACACCTTC.

The chain uses TRBV6-1 and TRBJ1-5, with TRBD1 as a possible D gene (6 bases). Trimming cost V 3 bases and J 8 bases, with 17 bases left between them. Germline assignment: CDR1 MNHNS and CDR2 SASEGT. This CDR3 region has 15 residues. CDR3 sequence (DNA): TGTGCCAGCAGTGAGGGAGCCAGGGGCAGGAAGCCCCAGCATTTT. This gives the protein CASSEGARGRKPQHF.

This clone was observed a handful of times. This chain links TRBV18 with TRBJ2-2; TRBD1 matches at 7 bases. The CDR3 contains 16 residues. CDR1 is KGHSH, CDR2 LQKENI, per germline. J was trimmed by 5 bases and V by 3 bases; bases with no gene match: 9. Written as DNA, the CDR3 is TGTGCCAGCTCACCTTTCGGACAGGAAAAAACCGGGGAGCTGTTTTTT. Translation: CASSPFGQEKTGELFF.

In its sample, this clone was seen once. V and J are TRBV28 and TRBJ1-2; no firm D call. V was shortened by 7 bases and J by 7 bases, with 19 bases between the two germline ends. Per germline, CDR1 MDHEN and CDR2 SYDVKM. CDR3 size: 14 residues. The CDR3 sequence: CASTREGASGGYTF. As DNA, the CDR3 is TGTGCCAGCACGCGAGAAGGAGCCTCCGGTGGCTACACCTTC.

CDR3: CASSDRTGGSDGYTF. CDR3 coding DNA: TGTGCCAGCAGTGATAGGACAGGGGGCTCTGATGGCTACACCTTC. This chain joins TRBV6-1 and TRBJ1-2; 11 nucleotides match TRBD1. Trimming took 3 bases from V and 6 from J; bases not matched to a gene: 6. Germline V lookup: CDR1 MNHNS, CDR2 SASEGT. This CDR3 is built from 15 residues.

This clone is a singleton in its sample. The chain combines TRBV7-9 with TRBJ2-2; D perhaps matches TRBD1 (5 bases). The V gene's germline CDR1 is SEHNR and CDR2 FQNEAQ (reference sequence). The CDR3 covers 12 residues. V shed 9 bases and J shed 4 bases, with 9 bases lying between them. The CDR3 coding sequence is TGTGCCAGTCGACAGATCACCGGGGAGCTGTTTTTT. Protein sequence: CASRQITGELFF.

A few counts support this clone. The chain combines TRBV2 with TRBJ2-2, with D possibly being TRBD1 (5 bases). CDR3 length equals 13 residues. The V gene lost 4 bases and the J gene lost 4 bases, with 7 bases spanning the gap. CDR1 is SNHLY, CDR2 FYNNEI, per germline. CDR3 in DNA: TGTGCCAGCAGTGGACAGACCACCGGGGAGCTGTTTTTT. Amino acid sequence: CASSGQTTGELFF.

The rearrangement links TRBV6-5 to TRBJ1-1; no firm D call. CDR1 and CDR2 (germline): MNHEY, SVGAGI. V gave up 0 bases and J gave up 4 bases, with 6 bases separating them. The CDR3 is made up of 13 amino acids. The CDR3, as DNA: TGTGCCAGCAGTTACTCATATAGCACTGAAGCTTTCTTT. Its translation is CASSYSYSTEAFF.

The chain recombines TRBV29-1 with TRBJ2-7; possibly TRBD1 for D (5 bases). This CDR3 comprises 12 residues. The V gene lost 0 bases and the J gene lost 7 bases, with 10 bases spanning the gap. The germline CDR1 and CDR2 sequences are SQVTM and ANQGSEA. Here the CDR3 DNA reads TGCAGCGTTGAAGACAGGGTAATGGAGCAGTACTTC. Residues: CSVEDRVMEQYF.

There are a few counts of this clone. The chain joins TRBV15 to TRBJ1-4; D is perhaps TRBD1 (6 bases). V gave up 3 bases and J gave up 4 bases, with 12 bases separating them. In germline, CDR1 is LNHNV, CDR2 YYDKDF (reference sequence). The CDR3 is 15 amino acids. The CDR3 loop is CATSRPGQSNEKLFF. The CDR3 DNA follows: TGTGCCACCAGCAGGCCAGGACAGAGTAATGAAAAACTGTTTTTT.

The rearrangement joins TRBV7-2 to TRBJ2-1; tentative D call: TRBD2 (5 bases). Trimming stripped 6 bases from V and 1 base from J, with 10 bases between. CDR1 SGHTA and CDR2 FQGNSA come from the germline V gene. This CDR3 is built from 14 residues. The CDR3 nucleotides are TGTGCCAGCAGGTCCCGGGGTTCCTACAATGAGCAGTTCTTC. It codes for CASRSRGSYNEQFF.

The chain joins TRBV28 to TRBJ2-7, with TRBD1 identical over 9 bases. The CDR3 loop spans 15 amino acids. The germline V gene has CDR1 MDHEN and CDR2 SYDVKM. With V trimmed by 6 bases and J by 4 bases, 10 bases remained unmatched. The CDR3 loop is CASSPHGTGLYEQYF. DNA of the CDR3: TGTGCCAGCAGCCCTCACGGGACAGGGTTATACGAGCAGTACTTC.

This clone appeared a single time. J is TRBJ2-7 and V is TRBV5-6; tentative D call: TRBD1 (5 bases). The V end lost 3 bases, the J end lost 2 bases, and 9 bases lay between the germline ends. Germline V gene data show CDR1 as SGHDT and CDR2 as YYEEEE. The CDR3 totals 13 residues. The chain's CDR3 is CASSSGWPYEQYF. In DNA form, the CDR3 reads TGTGCCAGCAGCTCAGGGTGGCCCTACGAGCAGTACTTC.

J is TRBJ2-1 and V is TRBV28, with D unclear. The germline gives CDR1 MDHEN, CDR2 SYDVKM. The CDR3 has 11 residues. Trimming removed 5 bases from V and 5 bases from J, with 4 bases in between. The CDR3 nucleotides are TGTGCCAGCAGTCTAAACAATGAGCAGTTCTTC. It codes for CASSLNNEQFF. The full variable domain, with the rest looked up from reference TRBV28 and TRBJ2-1, is DVKVTQSSRYLVKRTGEKVFLECVQDMDHENMFWYRQDPGLGLRLIYFSYDVKMKEKGDIPEGYSVSREKKERFSLILESASTNQTSMYLCASSLNNEQFFGPGTRLTVL.

V usage is TRBV5-1 and J usage is TRBJ1-1; 7 bases line up with TRBD1. The germline V gene has CDR1 SGHRS and CDR2 YFSETQ. The CDR3 is made up of 13 amino acids. With 4 bases clipped from V and 3 bases from J, the junction kept 3 bases outside the gene matches. CDR3 bases: TGCGCCAGCAGCAACAGGGGAGACACTGAAGCTTTCTTT. Protein: CASSNRGDTEAFF. Full variable domain (rest looked up from reference TRBV5-1 and TRBJ1-1): KAGVTQTPRYLIKTRGQQVTLSCSPISGHRSVSWYQQTPGQGLQFLFEYFSETQRNKGNFPGRFSGRQFSNSRSEMNVSTLELGDSALYLCASSNRGDTEAFFGQGTRLTVV.

Concerning this clone itself: Other DNA sequences in the sample encode the same CDR3. This chain connects TRBV27 to TRBJ1-2; 7 bases align to TRBD1. The CDR3 has 13 residues. Trimming cost V 6 bases and J 3 bases; bases outside gene matches: 4. Germline-derived CDR1 and CDR2 are MNHEY and SMNVEV (reference sequence). CDR3 nucleotides: TGTGCCAGCAGCCCCCAGGGGGACTATGGCTACACCTTC. It yields the protein CASSPQGDYGYTF.

The chain is built from TRBV2 and TRBJ2-5; 10 bases are a match to TRBD2. CDR3 length equals 19 residues. Per germline, CDR1 SNHLY and CDR2 FYNNEI. V was pared by 5 bases and J by 4 bases, with 19 bases of the junction left unmatched. For the CDR3, the DNA is TGTGCCAGCAGTCAAAACGCCGGGACTAGCGACTACGAGGTAGAGACCCAGTACTTC. Translating it yields CASSQNAGTSDYEVETQYF.

The rearrangement uses TRBV19 and TRBJ1-1; 10 nucleotides line up with TRBD1. J lost 3 bases, V lost 5 bases, and 6 bases had no gene match. Germline V CDR1 and CDR2: LNHDA, SQIVND (reference sequence). This CDR3 region has 15 residues. The CDR3 DNA is TGTGCCAGTAGTCCGGGACAGGGGCTTTACACTGAAGCTTTCTTT. Translating it yields CASSPGQGLYTEAFF.

V usage is TRBV25-1 and J usage is TRBJ2-5; the match to TRBD2 covers 10 bases. Germline CDR1 MGHDK, CDR2 SYGVNS. The CDR3 totals 12 residues. V shed 8 bases, J shed 3 bases, and the junction held 0 bases outside the gene matches. The CDR3, as DNA: TGTGCCAGCGGGACTAGCGAAGAGACCCAGTACTTC. Amino acid sequence: CASGTSEETQYF. Combining the CDR3 with reference TRBV25-1 and TRBJ2-5 gives the whole variable domain EADIYQTPRYLVIGTGKKITLECSQTMGHDKMYWYQQDPGMELHLIHYSYGVNSTEKGDLSSESTVSRIRTEHFPLTLESARPSHTSQYLCASGTSEETQYFGPGTRLLVL.

The rearrangement links TRBV5-1 to TRBJ1-1; possibly TRBD1 for D (5 bases). The germline gives CDR1 SGHRS, CDR2 YFSETQ. This CDR3 comprises 15 residues. The ends were cut back, 2 bases at V and 4 bases at J, with 15 bases in the middle. CDR3 loop: CASSFTTGLPTEAFF. The CDR3 DNA is TGCGCCAGCAGCTTTACAACAGGCCTCCCCACTGAAGCTTTCTTT.

V is TRBV15 and J is TRBJ2-2; D is unresolved. Germline assignment: CDR1 LNHNV and CDR2 YYDKDF (reference sequence). V was shortened by 0 bases and J by 6 bases, with 14 bases between the two germline ends. The CDR3 contains 16 residues. CDR3 bases: TGTGCCACCAGCAGAGATTACGGGTCCCCCGCCGGGGAGCTGTTTTTT. This translates into CATSRDYGSPAGELFF.

This clone was picked up a small number of times. The chain recombines TRBV5-6 with TRBJ1-5; D remains ambiguous. Looked up from germline, CDR1 is SGHDT and CDR2 is YYEEEE. CDR3 length equals 13 residues. V was cut by 2 bases and J by 4 bases, with 7 bases left in between. CDR3 sequence (DNA): TGTGCCAGCAGCTTTTCCAGAAATCAGCCCCAGCATTTT. Translated: CASSFSRNQPQHF. The full variable domain, in which reference TRBV5-6 and TRBJ1-5 provide the parts outside the CDR3, is DAGVTQSPTHLIKTRGQQVTLRCSPKSGHDTVSWYQQALGQGPQFIFQYYEEEERQRGNFPDRFSGHQFPNYSSELNVNALLLGDSALYLCASSFSRNQPQHFGDGTRLSIL.

The chain joins TRBV2 to TRBJ1-4; D is undetermined. With 5 bases removed from V and 1 base from J, the gap between germline ends came to 11 bases. Germline CDR1 is SNHLY and CDR2 is FYNNEI. This CDR3 has 15 amino acids. This CDR3 is CASSLDSGTNEKLFF. The CDR3, as DNA: TGTGCCAGCAGTCTTGACTCCGGAACTAATGAAAAACTGTTTTTT.

The chain couples TRBV5-1 to TRBJ1-3; 7 bases agree with TRBD1. The ends lost 4 bases at V and 4 bases at J; junction bases unmatched: 5. Germline assignment: CDR1 SGHRS and CDR2 YFSETQ. The CDR3 runs to 14 residues. The CDR3 reads CASSPGTEGNTIYF. DNA of the CDR3: TGCGCCAGCAGCCCAGGGACAGAAGGAAACACCATATATTTT.